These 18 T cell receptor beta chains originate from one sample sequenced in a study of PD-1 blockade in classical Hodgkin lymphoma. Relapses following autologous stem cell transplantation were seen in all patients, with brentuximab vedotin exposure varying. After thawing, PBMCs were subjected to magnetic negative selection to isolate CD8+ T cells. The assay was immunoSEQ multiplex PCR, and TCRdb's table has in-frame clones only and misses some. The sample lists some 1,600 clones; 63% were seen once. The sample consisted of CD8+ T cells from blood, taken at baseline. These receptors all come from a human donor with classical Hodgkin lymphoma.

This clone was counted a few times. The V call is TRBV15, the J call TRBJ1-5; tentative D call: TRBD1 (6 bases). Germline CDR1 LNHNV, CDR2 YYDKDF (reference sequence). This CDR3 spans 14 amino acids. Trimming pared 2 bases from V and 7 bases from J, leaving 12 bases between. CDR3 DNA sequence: TGTGCCACCAGCAGATCAGGGGTAGAACAGCCCCAGCATTTT. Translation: CATSRSGVEQPQHF.

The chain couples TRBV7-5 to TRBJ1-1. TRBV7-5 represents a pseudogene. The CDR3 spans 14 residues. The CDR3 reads CASSLAGGHTEAFF. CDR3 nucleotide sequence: TGTGCCAGCAGCTTAGCGGGAGGACATACTGAAGCTTTCTTT.

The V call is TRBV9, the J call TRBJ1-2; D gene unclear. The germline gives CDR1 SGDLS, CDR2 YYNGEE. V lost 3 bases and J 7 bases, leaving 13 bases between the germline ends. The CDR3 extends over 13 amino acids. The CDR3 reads CASSAREGSGYTF. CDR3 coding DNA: TGTGCCAGCAGCGCGAGGGAGGGAAGTGGCTACACCTTC. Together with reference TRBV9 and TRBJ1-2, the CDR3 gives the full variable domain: DSGVTQTPKHLITATGQRVTLRCSPRSGDLSVYWYQQSLDQGLQFLIQYYNGEERAKGNILERFSAQQFPDLHSELNLSSLELGDSALYFCASSAREGSGYTFGSGTRLTVV.

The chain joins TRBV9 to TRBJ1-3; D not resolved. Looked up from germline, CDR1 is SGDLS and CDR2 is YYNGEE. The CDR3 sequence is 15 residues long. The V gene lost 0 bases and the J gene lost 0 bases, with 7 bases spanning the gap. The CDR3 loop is CASSVGPSSGNTIYF. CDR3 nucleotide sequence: TGTGCCAGCAGCGTAGGACCTTCCTCTGGAAACACCATATATTTT.

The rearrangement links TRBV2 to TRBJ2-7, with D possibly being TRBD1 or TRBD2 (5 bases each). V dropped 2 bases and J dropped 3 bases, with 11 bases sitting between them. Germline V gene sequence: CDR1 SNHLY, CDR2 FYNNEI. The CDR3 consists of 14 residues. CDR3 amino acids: CASSERGRVYEQYF. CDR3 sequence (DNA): TGTGCCAGCAGTGAACGGGGCAGAGTCTACGAGCAGTACTTC.

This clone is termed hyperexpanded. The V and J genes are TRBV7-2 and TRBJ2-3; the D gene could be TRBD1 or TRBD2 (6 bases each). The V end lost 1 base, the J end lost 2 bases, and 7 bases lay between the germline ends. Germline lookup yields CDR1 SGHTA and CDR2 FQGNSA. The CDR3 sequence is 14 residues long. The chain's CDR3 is CASSLGGATDTQYF. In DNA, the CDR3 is TGTGCCAGCAGCTTAGGGGGGGCCACAGATACGCAGTATTTT.

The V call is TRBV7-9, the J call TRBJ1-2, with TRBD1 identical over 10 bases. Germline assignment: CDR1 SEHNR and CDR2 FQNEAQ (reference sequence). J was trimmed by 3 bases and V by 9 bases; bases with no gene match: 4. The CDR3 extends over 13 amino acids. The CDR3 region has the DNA TGTGCCAGTGAGACAGGGGGCGACTATGGCTACACCTTC. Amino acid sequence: CASETGGDYGYTF.

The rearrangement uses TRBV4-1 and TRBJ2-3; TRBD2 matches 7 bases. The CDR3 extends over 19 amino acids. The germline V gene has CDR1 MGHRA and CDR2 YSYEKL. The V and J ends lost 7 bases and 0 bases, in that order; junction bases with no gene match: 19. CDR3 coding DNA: TGCGCCAGCATGCCAAGTGTATCGTTCCGGGGGGACAGCACAGATACGCAGTATTTT. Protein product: CASMPSVSFRGDSTDTQYF.

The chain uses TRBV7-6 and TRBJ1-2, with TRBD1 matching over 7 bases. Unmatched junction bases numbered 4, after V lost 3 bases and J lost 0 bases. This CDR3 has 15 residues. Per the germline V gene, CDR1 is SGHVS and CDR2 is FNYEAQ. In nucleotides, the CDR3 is TGTGCCAGCAGCTTCGGACAGGACGCTAACTATGGCTACACCTTC. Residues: CASSFGQDANYGYTF.

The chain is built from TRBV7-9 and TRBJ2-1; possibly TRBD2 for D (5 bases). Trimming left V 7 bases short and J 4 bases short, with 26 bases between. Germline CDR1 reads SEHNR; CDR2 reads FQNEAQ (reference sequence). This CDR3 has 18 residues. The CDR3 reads CASIQYPSMEDEYNEQFF. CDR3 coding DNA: TGTGCCAGCATCCAATACCCTTCGATGGAGGACGAATACAATGAGCAGTTCTTC. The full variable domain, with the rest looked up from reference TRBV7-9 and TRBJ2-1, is DTGVSQNPRHKITKRGQNVTFRCDPISEHNRLYWYRQTLGQGPEFLTYFQNEAQLEKSRLLSDRFSAERPKGSFSTLEIQRTEQGDSAMYLCASIQYPSMEDEYNEQFFGPGTRLTVL.

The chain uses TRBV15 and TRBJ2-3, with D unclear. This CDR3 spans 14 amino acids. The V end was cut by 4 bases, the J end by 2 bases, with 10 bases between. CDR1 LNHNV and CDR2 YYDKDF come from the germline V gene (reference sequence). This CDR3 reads CATSNRSYTDTQYF. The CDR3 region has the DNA TGTGCCACCAGCAATCGTTCTTACACAGATACGCAGTATTTT.

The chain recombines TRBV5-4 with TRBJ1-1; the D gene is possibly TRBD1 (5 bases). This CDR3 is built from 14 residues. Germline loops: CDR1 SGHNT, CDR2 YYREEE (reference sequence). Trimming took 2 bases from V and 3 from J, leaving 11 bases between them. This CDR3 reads CASSLAGGHTEAFF. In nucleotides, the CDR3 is TGTGCCAGCAGCTTAGCGGGGGGTCACACTGAAGCTTTCTTT.

The CDR3 coding sequence is TGCAGCGCCGCAGGGGGCGGTACGACTAACTCCTACAATGAGCAGTTCTTC. Translating it yields CSAAGGGTTNSYNEQFF. This chain connects TRBV29-1 to TRBJ2-1; the match to TRBD1 covers 8 bases. This CDR3 has 17 residues. CDR1 and CDR2 (germline): SQVTM, ANQGSEA. V lost 7 bases and J lost 0; bases outside the gene matches: 14.

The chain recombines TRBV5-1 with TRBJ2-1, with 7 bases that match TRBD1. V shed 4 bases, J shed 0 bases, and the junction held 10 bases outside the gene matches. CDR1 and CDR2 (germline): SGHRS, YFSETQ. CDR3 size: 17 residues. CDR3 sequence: CASSGRDREGSYNEQFF. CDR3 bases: TGCGCCAGCAGCGGCCGGGACAGAGAGGGCTCCTACAATGAGCAGTTCTTC.

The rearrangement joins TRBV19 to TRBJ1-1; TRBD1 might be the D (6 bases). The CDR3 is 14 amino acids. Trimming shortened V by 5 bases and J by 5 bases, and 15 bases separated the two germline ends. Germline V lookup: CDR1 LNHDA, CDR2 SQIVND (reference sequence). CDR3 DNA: TGTGCCAGTAGTCGCTCGAACAGGGATACTGAAGCTTTCTTT. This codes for CASSRSNRDTEAFF.

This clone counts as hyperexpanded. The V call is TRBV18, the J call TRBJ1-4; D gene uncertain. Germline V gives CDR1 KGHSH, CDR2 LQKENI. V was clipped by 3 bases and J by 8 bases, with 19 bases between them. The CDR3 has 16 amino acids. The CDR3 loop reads CASSPIGEGYTEKLFF. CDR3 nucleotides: TGTGCCAGCTCACCTATCGGGGAAGGATATACCGAAAAACTGTTTTTT.

The CDR3 DNA reads TGTGCCAGCTCGACTAGCGGGGAATACCAAGAGACCCAGTACTTC. This codes for CASSTSGEYQETQYF. This chain links TRBV7-9 with TRBJ2-5; 11 nucleotides match TRBD2. Trimming cost V 8 bases and J 0 bases; bases outside gene matches: 5. The germline CDR1 and CDR2 sequences are SEHNR and FQNEAQ (reference sequence). The CDR3 totals 15 residues.

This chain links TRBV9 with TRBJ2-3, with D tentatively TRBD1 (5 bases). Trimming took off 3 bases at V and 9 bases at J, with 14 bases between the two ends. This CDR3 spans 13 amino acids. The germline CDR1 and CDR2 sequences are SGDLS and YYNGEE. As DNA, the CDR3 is TGTGCCAGCAGCGCCCCTCAGGGTAGGACGCAGTATTTT. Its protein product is CASSAPQGRTQYF.